A selection of T cell receptor beta chains follows, all from one sample in a study of cytomegalovirus exposure and HLA in healthy donors. Clones were read by immunoSEQ multiplex PCR, and TCRdb kept only the in-frame ones, dropping some. The repertoire holds roughly 150,000 clones, around 90% seen once, with 3.3% in the top ten. Material: PBMCs. The receptors originated from a young woman in good health and CMV-seropositive. Both conserved end residues are part of each CDR3. D genes are given only for firm matches. Only part of the rows carry a size: once, few, many, or a class if the clone is expanded.

TRBV6-6	-	TRBD1	TRBJ1-2	CASSLTGWNYGYTF	TGTGCCAGCAGCTTGACAGGGTGGAACTATGGCTACACCTTC
TRBV5-4	few	TRBD2	TRBJ2-1	CASSAQTSGRYNEQFF	TGTGCCAGCAGCGCCCAGACTAGCGGGAGGTACAATGAGCAGTTCTTC
TRBV4-3	-	-	TRBJ1-3	CASSQTGPSYSGNTIYF	TGCGCCAGCAGCCAAACAGGGCCAAGTTACTCTGGAAACACCATATATTTT
TRBV11-3	-	-	TRBJ2-7	CASSSDSRFYEQYF	TGTGCCAGCAGCTCCGACAGCCGCTTCTACGAGCAGTACTTC
TRBV11-1	-	-	TRBJ2-7	CASSLYLSSYEQYF	TGTGCCAGCAGCTTATACTTAAGCTCCTACGAGCAGTACTTC
TRBV19	-	TRBD1	TRBJ1-2	CASKTRDRGYGYTF	TGTGCCAGTAAGACCCGGGACAGGGGGTATGGCTACACCTTC
TRBV19	-	-	TRBJ2-7	CASSIFGQNRDYEQYF	TGTGCCAGTAGTATATTTGGGCAGAACCGAGACTACGAGCAGTACTTC
TRBV5-1	-	-	TRBJ2-7	CASSSRTADSYEQYF	TGCGCCAGCAGCTCTCGGACAGCCGATTCCTACGAGCAGTACTTC
TRBV5-6	-	TRBD1	TRBJ1-2	CASSKYGQAGFDGYTF	TGTGCCAGCAGCAAATACGGACAGGCGGGCTTCGATGGCTACACCTTC
TRBV7-8	-	-	TRBJ1-2	CASSVWGGGGYTF	TGTGCCAGCAGCGTGTGGGGAGGAGGTGGCTACACCTTC
TRBV19	-	-	TRBJ1-5	CASRSPENSNQPQHF	TGTGCCAGTAGGTCTCCTGAGAATAGCAATCAGCCCCAGCATTTT
TRBV14	-	TRBD2	TRBJ2-1	CASSLAGVYNEQFF	TGTGCCAGCAGCCTAGCGGGGGTATACAATGAGCAGTTCTTC
TRBV2	-	TRBD2	TRBJ2-1	CASRSRGFSGSLFEQFF	TGTGCCAGCAGAAGCCGGGGTTTTAGCGGGAGTTTGTTCGAGCAGTTCTTC
TRBV11-3	-	-	TRBJ1-4	CASSLSSTGEKLFF	TGTGCCAGCAGCTTATCTTCGACAGGAGAAAAACTGTTTTTT
TRBV5-1	-	TRBD2	TRBJ2-5	CASSARDGGTETQYF	TGCGCCAGCAGCGCCCGGGACGGGGGGACGGAGACCCAGTACTTC
TRBV6-5	-	-	TRBJ1-1	CASSSRVQGNTEAFF	TGTGCCAGCAGTTCGAGAGTCCAGGGGAACACTGAAGCTTTCTTT
TRBV12-5	-	-	TRBJ1-5	CASGFGENQPQHF	TGTGCTAGTGGTTTCGGAGAGAATCAGCCCCAGCATTTT
TRBV10-3	-	TRBD2	TRBJ2-7	CAITDGLAGPSYEQYF	TGTGCCATCACCGACGGACTAGCGGGTCCCTCCTACGAGCAGTACTTC
TRBV7-2	-	TRBD1	TRBJ1-1	CASSRDRGEAEAFF	TGTGCCAGCAGCCGGGACAGGGGCGAGGCTGAAGCTTTCTTT
TRBV7-2	-	TRBD2	TRBJ2-1	CASSLEASGYNEQFF	TGTGCCAGCAGCTTAGAGGCTAGCGGATACAATGAGCAGTTCTTC
TRBV5-1	-	-	TRBJ2-3	CASSSLADTQYF	TGCGCCAGCAGCTCACTAGCAGATACGCAGTATTTT
TRBV15	-	-	TRBJ1-2	CATSRDLEPGGYTF	TGTGCCACCAGCAGAGATCTGGAGCCGGGTGGCTACACCTTC
TRBV28	-	-	TRBJ2-7	CASSPPGREHSYEQYF	TGTGCCAGCAGTCCTCCAGGGCGGGAACACTCCTACGAGCAGTACTTC
TRBV7-9	-	-	TRBJ2-7	CASSLQGSSYEQYF	TGTGCCAGCAGCTTACAGGGAAGCTCCTACGAGCAGTACTTC
TRBV10-2	-	TRBD1	TRBJ2-1	CASNRGQSYNEQFF	TGCGCCAGCAACAGGGGGCAGTCCTACAATGAGCAGTTCTTC
TRBV5-6	-	-	TRBJ2-3	CASSLVAGWTDTQYF	TGTGCCAGCAGCTTGGTGGCAGGGTGGACAGATACGCAGTATTTT
TRBV11-3	once	-	TRBJ2-7	CASSLPPGGPYEQYF	TGTGCCAGCAGCTTACCCCCCGGAGGGCCCTACGAGCAGTACTTC
TRBV10-3	-	TRBD2	TRBJ2-1	CAISDGTSGTRAYNEQFF	TGTGCCATCAGTGACGGGACTAGCGGGACGAGGGCCTACAATGAGCAGTTCTTC
TRBV9	-	-	TRBJ1-2	CASSVGIGDYGYTF	TGTGCCAGCAGCGTAGGTATAGGGGATTATGGCTACACCTTC
TRBV5-4	-	-	TRBJ1-4	CASSPMTGSTEKLFF	TGTGCCAGCAGCCCGATGACAGGATCAACGGAAAAACTGTTTTTT
TRBV10-3	-	TRBD2	TRBJ2-7	CAISESSGRVDEQYF	TGTGCCATCAGTGAATCTAGCGGGAGGGTCGACGAGCAGTACTTC
TRBV6-6	-	-	TRBJ1-5	CASSYLDSRNQPQHF	TGTGCCAGCAGTTATCTTGACAGCCGCAATCAGCCCCAGCATTTT
TRBV30	-	-	TRBJ2-2	CAWSGFTPDEAGELFF	TGTGCCTGGAGTGGATTTACACCTGACGAGGCCGGGGAGCTGTTTTTT
TRBV18	many	-	TRBJ2-7	CASSRDRGGIYEQYF	TGTGCCAGCTCACGAGACAGGGGAGGGATCTACGAGCAGTACTTC
TRBV5-1	-	-	TRBJ2-2	CASSLATGSPGELFF	TGCGCCAGCAGCTTGGCTACAGGGTCCCCCGGGGAGCTGTTTTTT
TRBV4-1	-	-	TRBJ1-5	CASSQANQPQHF	TGCGCCAGCAGCCAGGCCAATCAGCCCCAGCATTTT
TRBV19	-	TRBD1	TRBJ2-3	CASSISRGPTDTQYF	TGTGCCAGTAGTATTAGTAGGGGGCCCACAGATACGCAGTATTTT
TRBV5-1	few	-	TRBJ2-5	CASSLEGGWTQETQYF	TGCGCCAGCAGCTTGGAAGGGGGTTGGACACAAGAGACCCAGTACTTC
TRBV18	-	-	TRBJ1-5	CASSAGLNNNQPQHF	TGTGCCAGCTCAGCGGGACTCAACAACAATCAGCCCCAGCATTTT
TRBV27	once	-	TRBJ2-1	CASSLFPQGYEQFF	TGTGCCAGCAGTTTATTTCCCCAGGGTTATGAGCAGTTCTTC
TRBV28	-	TRBD2	TRBJ2-7	CASSIPRTSGTYEQYF	TGTGCCAGCAGTATACCCCGGACTAGCGGAACATACGAGCAGTACTTC
TRBV4-1	few	-	TRBJ2-7	CASSQDQARVSYEQYF	TGCGCCAGCAGCCAAGATCAGGCCAGAGTCTCCTACGAGCAGTACTTC
TRBV27	-	TRBD2	TRBJ2-5	CASSRTSQETQYF	TGTGCCAGCAGTCGGACTAGCCAAGAGACCCAGTACTTC
TRBV18	-	TRBD1	TRBJ1-1	CASSLGQDTEAFF	TGTGCCAGCTCACTGGGACAGGACACTGAAGCTTTCTTT
TRBV6-5	-	-	TRBJ2-3	CASSYRLRTDTQYF	TGTGCCAGCAGTTACCGACTACGCACAGATACGCAGTATTTT
TRBV11-2	-	-	TRBJ2-2	CASSLDRLWFRQTNTGELFF	TGTGCCAGCAGCTTAGATAGGCTTTGGTTCAGACAGACGAACACCGGGGAGCTGTTTTTT
TRBV7-3	-	-	TRBJ2-4	CASSPSGAKNIQYF	TGTGCCAGCAGCCCTTCCGGGGCCAAAAACATTCAGTACTTC
TRBV27	-	TRBD2	TRBJ2-2	CASSLGLAANTGELFF	TGTGCCAGCAGTTTGGGACTAGCGGCGAACACCGGGGAGCTGTTTTTT
TRBV29-1	few	-	TRBJ1-2	CSAQDLYGYTF	TGCAGCGCTCAAGATCTTTATGGCTACACCTTC
TRBV15	-	-	TRBJ1-5	CATSLGGEGTNQPQHF	TGTGCCACCAGCCTGGGGGGGGAGGGAACCAATCAGCCCCAGCATTTT
TRBV4-1	-	TRBD2	TRBJ2-7	CASSQDEAQRELSYEQYF	TGCGCCAGCAGCCAAGATGAGGCCCAGCGGGAGTTATCCTACGAGCAGTACTTC
TRBV7-2	-	-	TRBJ2-4	CASSPTGNIQYF	TGTGCCAGCAGCCCGACAGGAAACATTCAGTACTTC
TRBV7-2	-	-	TRBJ2-3	CASSLRRGGTATDTQYF	TGTGCCAGCAGCTTACGGCGAGGAGGGACAGCCACAGATACGCAGTATTTT
TRBV19	-	-	TRBJ2-5	CASSIDFRVAETQYF	TGTGCCAGTAGTATAGATTTCCGGGTTGCGGAGACCCAGTACTTC